This TCR beta chain was identified in a study of blood T cell repertoires in COVID-19 (dated by TCRdb to about 2020). The study in broad terms: Samples from collaborators originated in the United States, Italy and Spain and spanned both the acute and convalescent phases of COVID-19. The sample metadata nearly always contained a de-identified subject ID, COVID-19 status, age in years and sex. Where available, HLA class I and class II types were taken from metadata supplied by the sample provider and were not determined by assay-based typing. A freely available public database, intended as a resource for researchers studying the immune response to SARS-CoV-2, is where the repertoires were released. Samples came from the ongoing ImmuneRACE study (first 160 participants) plus 1,254 subjects from 6 global collaborators. The prospective study material was composed of cDNA or gDNA derived from T cells, B-cell-depleted T cells, or PBMCs. The dataset comprised deeply sampled blood TCRbeta repertoires from subjects exposed to, actively infected with, or recovered from COVID-19.

CDR1 is given as SGHRS and CDR2 as YFSETQ, both from the germline V gene. Here V drops 0 bases and J drops 6 bases, and the junction holds 9 bases not matched to any gene. From its cysteine to its phenylalanine, the CDR3 spans 18 amino acids. CDR3 DNA only is kept here, 54 bases in frame from base 1. What the research found in general, with its limitations: How much clinical and demographic metadata was included differed by source and by participant, and the metadata was provided uncurated.

Whole blood was collected in K2EDTA tubes by collaborating institutions according to the institutions' own protocols. Collaborator samples were shipped for TCRbeta analysis as frozen whole blood, isolated PBMCs, or DNA extracted from either sample type. TCRbeta CDR3 regions were amplified from genomic DNA by means of the immunoSEQ Assay, a bias-controlled multiplex PCR. Under the source paper's analysis protocol: The number of nucleated cells in each sample was estimated by amplification of reference gene primers within the assay. To quantify the absolute abundance of each unique TCRbeta CDR3 rearrangement, sequence reads were collapsed and filtered. For each sample, productive Simpson clonality was calculated by taking the square root of Simpson's diversity index across productive rearrangements. This immuneACCESS table, as held by TCRdb, lists in-frame sequences with V and J called but not all clones. Of the missing ones, under half trace to an unresolved V gene in checked studies; the others have no known cause. From that table come the V and J calls and clone size; the DNA was used to work out D and trimming. For this sample the table gives about 210,000 clones, of which 83% were detected only once. The ten largest clones represent under 3.5% of the sample.

Concerning this clone: The target of this receptor is not known. Base qualities are not provided; no much larger clone lies one nucleotide away.

The clonotype originates from a man in his fifties or sixties with active or convalescent COVID-19. Sequences were obtained from peripheral blood. Rearrangement joined TRBV5-1 to TRBJ2-3, with 14 bases matching TRBD2. The CDR3 amino acid sequence is: CASSLAGTSGGRADTQYF. The base sequence is TGCGCCAGCAGCTTGGCCGGGACTAGCGGGGGTAGAGCGGATACGCAGTATTTT. Full variable domain (CDR3 extended with the reference TRBV5-1 and TRBJ2-3 proteins): KAGVTQTPRYLIKTRGQQVTLSCSPISGHRSVSWYQQTPGQGLQFLFEYFSETQRNKGNFPGRFSGRQFSNSRSEMNVSTLELGDSALYLCASSLAGTSGGRADTQYFGPGTRLTVL.